This TCR beta chain was sequenced during a study of beta chain features in type 1 diabetes. Turning to the study itself: Cells sorted and examined across all samples totaled 85 million to 130 million.

A note on this clone: Its antigen is unknown.

Study-wide results and limits: Possibly, sequencing cDNA over-represented cells that had high TCR expression levels. There was a moderate but significant shortening of TCRB CDR3s in all four CD4+ subsets of Type 1 diabetes patients.

The entirety of the isolated RNA underwent reverse transcription, so expressed TCRB transcripts were sequenced. TCRdb keeps only in-frame clones here, not all; method: immunoSEQ multiplex PCR. Of fewer than 350,000 clones listed, under 8.5% are singletons. Sequenced input: central memory CD4+ T cells from blood. The origin of this receptor is a woman younger than 35 in good health.

Written as DNA, the CDR3 is TGTGCCAGCAGTGAAGGGAGACAGCGCACAGATACGCAGTATTTT. Translation gives CASSEGRQRTDTQYF. The chain combines TRBV2 with TRBJ2-3; D may be TRBD1 (5 bases). The CDR3 length is 15 residues. The V end was cut by 1 base, the J end by 1 base, with 9 bases between. Germline V gene data show CDR1 as SNHLY and CDR2 as FYNNEI.